The table lists the clone carrying this T cell receptor (beta chain) with a few counts. Its specificity is not known. One junction end disagrees with the germline gene, perhaps due to a read error. The second PCR ran about 6 to 11 cycles with a sample-barcoded 5' primer and J-beta primers. TCRdb used MiXCR to reprocess the 5' RACE reads, holding one entry per CDR3 protein. The sample lists 750,000 to 950,000 distinct CDR3 sequences, 25% to 30% seen once, with 3% in the top ten. This entry belongs to a study of blood T cells in healthy people across ages. The length of the CDR3 is 15 residues. Germline V lookup: CDR1 SGHRS, CDR2 YFSETQ. General study points: TCR beta diversity, measured per million T cells, fell in a roughly linear way with age.

This same sample was also part of a study on T cells of mothers and their children. According to that study: The cDNA synthesis received all extracted RNA, at around 1.6 ug per 15 ul. Nobody spotted any persistent microchimeric T cell clones.

The TCR originated in a boy aged 5-17 years in good health. The chain links TRBV5-1 to TRBJ2-2, with 7 nucleotides matching TRBD2. Sample: blood. In DNA, the CDR3 is TGTGCCAGCAGCTTAGGGCTAGCGGACACCGGGGAGCTGTTTTTT. Translation gives CASSLGLADTGELFF.